The clone carrying this TCR beta chain appeared many times. Its antigen is currently unknown. Germline V gene data show CDR1 as LNHDA and CDR2 as SQIVND (reference sequence). V lost 3 bases, J lost 0 bases, and 9 bases lay in between. This CDR3 spans 16 amino acids. RNA transcripts gave rise to amplified TCR beta CDR3 regions. An initial round of RT-PCR targeting the TCR CDR3 relied on the HTBI primer set. Each CDR3 protein is one row after TCRdb ran MiXCR on the multiplex PCR reads. Counted here are roughly 61,000 distinct CDR3 sequences, approximately 50% occurring once; the ten biggest clones make up approximately 3.4%. These data originate in a study of T cells in Graves' hyperthyroidism and ophthalmopathy. Overall study findings and caveats: Researchers report that a 13 V-J model separated ophthalmopathy from stable hyperthyroidism. Expanded thyroid clonotypes (above 0.001) were mostly also found in blood. Ophthalmopathy, as predicted by the model, came a median approximately 5.9 months after the prediction.

The authors took PBMCs from 9.5 to 10 ml fresh peripheral blood. Sequences were obtained from blood. This TCR was recovered from a woman aged 60-75 years with Graves' ophthalmopathy. The chain uses TRBV19 and TRBJ2-6, with D uncertain. CDR3 nucleotides: TGTGCCAGTAGTATCAAAGGGAACTCTGGGGCCAACGTCCTGACTTTC. Its translation: CASSIKGNSGANVLTF.